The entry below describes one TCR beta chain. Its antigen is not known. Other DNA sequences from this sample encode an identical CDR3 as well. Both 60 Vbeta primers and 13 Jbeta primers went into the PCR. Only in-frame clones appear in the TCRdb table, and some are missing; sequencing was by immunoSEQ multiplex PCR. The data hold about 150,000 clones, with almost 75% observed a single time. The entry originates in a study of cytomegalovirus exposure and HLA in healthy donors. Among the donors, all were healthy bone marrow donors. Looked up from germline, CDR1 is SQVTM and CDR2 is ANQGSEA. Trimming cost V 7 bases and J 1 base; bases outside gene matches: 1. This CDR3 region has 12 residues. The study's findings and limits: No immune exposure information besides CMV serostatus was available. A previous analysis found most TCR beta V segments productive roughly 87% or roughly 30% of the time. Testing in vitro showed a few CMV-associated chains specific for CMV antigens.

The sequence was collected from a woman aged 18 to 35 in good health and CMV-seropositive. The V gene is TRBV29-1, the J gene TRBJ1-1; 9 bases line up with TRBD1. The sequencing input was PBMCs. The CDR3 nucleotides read TGCAGCGGGGGACAGGGGAACACTGAAGCTTTCTTT. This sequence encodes CSGGQGNTEAFF.